These T cell receptor beta chains were read from a single sample in a study of patients and donors after allogeneic stem cell transplantation. From the RT-PCR reads, TCRdb called clonotypes with MiXCR, one entry per CDR3 protein. The sample lists about 400,000 distinct CDR3 sequences; approximately 16% were seen once. The sample was blood, either unsorted or a sorted T cell fraction (not recorded which). These receptors were taken from a human donor who was either an allogeneic HSCT recipient or a stem cell or donor lymphocyte infusion donor (not recorded which). It is not recorded whose cells these are; they may come from a transplant donor. Each CDR3 is given with its conserved first and last residue. Each record gives: clone size, J gene, V gene, D gene, CDR3 DNA, CDR3 protein. The D gene is left open where the match is weak. Size is omitted from some rows. Given values are once, few, many or a class for expanded clones.

size: many; J: TRBJ2-5; V: TRBV20-1; D: NA; DNA: TGCAGTGCTAGGGGGGCGGGTAGGGAGACCCAGTACTTC; CDR3: CSARGAGRETQYF
size: few; J: TRBJ2-7; V: TRBV7-2; D: NA; DNA: TGTGCCAGCAGCTTAGCCCAGGGCCCCTACGAGCAGTACTTC; CDR3: CASSLAQGPYEQYF
size: NA; J: TRBJ1-4; V: TRBV9; D: NA; DNA: TGTGCCAGCAAGTCGGCTCTGTTTTTTTTT; CDR3: CASKSALFFF
size: NA; J: TRBJ1-2; V: TRBV5-5; D: NA; DNA: TGTGCCAGCAGCTTAGATACAACAGGATTCTATGGCTACACCTTC; CDR3: CASSLDTTGFYGYTF
size: NA; J: TRBJ2-3; V: TRBV7-8; D: NA; DNA: TGTGCCAGCAGCCGGGGAGGGGGGGGAGATACGCAGTATTTT; CDR3: CASSRGGGGDTQYF
size: NA; J: TRBJ2-5; V: TRBV6-1; D: TRBD1; DNA: TGTGCCAGCACCCAGAGGATGGGACAGGGGGCGAAAGAGACCCAGTACTTC; CDR3: CASTQRMGQGAKETQYF
size: NA; J: TRBJ2-7; V: TRBV4-1; D: NA; DNA: TGCGCCAGCAGCCAACGCCTCAGGGAACTGTACTTC; CDR3: CASSQRLRELYF
size: few; J: TRBJ1-3; V: TRBV4-3; D: TRBD1; DNA: TGCGCCAGCAGCCAAGATAAGGGAACAGGGGAAAAAAACACCATATATTTT; CDR3: CASSQDKGTGEKNTIYF
size: NA; J: TRBJ2-1; V: TRBV7-8; D: NA; DNA: TGTGCCAGCAGCTTAGGTATCGTCAATGAGCAGTTCTTC; CDR3: CASSLGIVNEQFF
size: NA; J: TRBJ1-2; V: TRBV12-3/TRBV12-4; D: NA; DNA: TGTGCCAGCAGCGAGGGACCGACTTTAGTAGGTGGCTACACCTTC; CDR3: CASSEGPTLVGGYTF
size: NA; J: TRBJ2-1; V: TRBV12-5; D: NA; DNA: TGTGCTAGTGGTTTCAGGGACTACAATGAGCAGTTCTTC; CDR3: CASGFRDYNEQFF
size: NA; J: TRBJ2-7; V: TRBV25-1; D: TRBD1; DNA: TGTGCCAGCAGTGCGACCCCCTGGACAGGGAGGTCCTACGAGCAGTACTTC; CDR3: CASSATPWTGRSYEQYF
size: few; J: TRBJ2-7; V: TRBV21-1; D: NA; DNA: TGTGCCAGCAGAAGACAGGGGAACGAGCAGTACTTC; CDR3: CASRRQGNEQYF
size: once; J: TRBJ2-5; V: TRBV4-2; D: TRBD2; DNA: TGTGCCAGCAGCCCCCGAAATCCTAGCGGCCAAGAGACCCAGTACTTC; CDR3: CASSPRNPSGQETQYF
size: few; J: TRBJ1-6; V: TRBV20-1; D: NA; DNA: TGCAGTGCACTCGGGCGGGTATTTAATTCACCCCTCCACTTT; CDR3: CSALGRVFNSPLHF
size: few; J: TRBJ2-1; V: TRBV9; D: NA; DNA: TGTGCCAGCAGCGTAGAGGGAAAAAACTACAATGAGCAGTTCTTC; CDR3: CASSVEGKNYNEQFF
size: many; J: TRBJ1-4; V: TRBV12-3/TRBV12-4; D: NA; DNA: TGTGCCAGCAGTTTGACAGGAAAAAATGAAAAACTGTTTTTT; CDR3: CASSLTGKNEKLFF
size: NA; J: TRBJ2-3; V: TRBV5-1; D: TRBD2; DNA: TGCGCCAGCAGCGACCCAGCCCTAGCGGGAGGGCCATCGGCACAAGATACGCAGTATTTT; CDR3: CASSDPALAGGPSAQDTQYF
size: many; J: TRBJ2-7; V: TRBV7-9; D: NA; DNA: TGTGCCAGCAGCCTGGATGGCTCCGAGCAGTACTTC; CDR3: CASSLDGSEQYF
size: few; J: TRBJ2-3; V: TRBV27; D: TRBD1; DNA: TGTGCCAGCTCACGACAGGGGGCCACAGATACGCAGTATTTT; CDR3: CASSRQGATDTQYF
size: few; J: TRBJ2-7; V: TRBV13; D: TRBD1; DNA: TGTGCCAGCAGTTGGACAGGATCTGCCTACGAGCAGTACTTC; CDR3: CASSWTGSAYEQYF
size: NA; J: TRBJ2-3; V: TRBV21-1; D: NA; DNA: TGTGCCAGCAGCAAAGCGCGCAGATGCACAGATACGCAGTATTTT; CDR3: CASSKARRCTDTQYF
size: NA; J: TRBJ1-3; V: TRBV13; D: TRBD1; DNA: TGTGCCAGCAGCTCCGGGACAGGGGGATTCTCTGGAAACACCATATATTTT; CDR3: CASSSGTGGFSGNTIYF
size: many; J: TRBJ2-2; V: TRBV11-1; D: TRBD2; DNA: TGTGCCAGCAGCGGACTAGCGAGGAACACCGGGGAGCTGTTTTTT; CDR3: CASSGLARNTGELFF
size: few; J: TRBJ1-4; V: TRBV28; D: TRBD1; DNA: TGTGCCAGCAGTTTTGACTCCGGGACAGGGGGCGAAAAACTGTTTTTT; CDR3: CASSFDSGTGGEKLFF
size: once; J: TRBJ2-7; V: TRBV10-2; D: TRBD1; DNA: TGCGCCAGCGGTCTAGACAGGGGGCTCCCTAGATCCTACGAGCAGTACTTC; CDR3: CASGLDRGLPRSYEQYF
size: NA; J: TRBJ2-1; V: TRBV30; D: TRBD2; DNA: TGTGCCTGGAGCGGGTGGCGCGGGAGGAGCGATGAGCAGTTCTTC; CDR3: CAWSGWRGRSDEQFF
size: few; J: TRBJ1-2; V: TRBV30; D: NA; DNA: TGTGCCTGGAGTCCCGGAGGGTACGATGGCTACACCTTC; CDR3: CAWSPGGYDGYTF
size: NA; J: TRBJ1-6; V: TRBV3-1; D: NA; DNA: TGTGCCAGCAGCCTGGGATCCGAGAGACGTTCACCCCTCCACTTT; CDR3: CASSLGSERRSPLHF
size: NA; J: TRBJ2-3; V: TRBV9; D: NA; DNA: TGTGCCAGCAGCGTAGACCTGCTCACAGATACGCAGTATTTT; CDR3: CASSVDLLTDTQYF
size: few; J: TRBJ2-1; V: TRBV27; D: NA; DNA: TGTGCCAGCAGTTTGGGACGAGGGACTCGGGAGCAGTTCTTC; CDR3: CASSLGRGTREQFF
size: few; J: TRBJ1-2; V: TRBV30; D: NA; DNA: TGTGCCTGGAAAAGGGCGTACTTTAACTATGGCTACACCTTC; CDR3: CAWKRAYFNYGYTF
size: NA; J: TRBJ2-6; V: TRBV7-7; D: NA; DNA: TGTGCTAGCAGCTTACGGTTGGGGTTGAGCTCTGGGGCCAACGTCCTGACTTTC; CDR3: CASSLRLGLSSGANVLTF
size: NA; J: TRBJ1-4; V: TRBV12-5; D: NA; DNA: TGTGCTAGTGGTTTGCCTACCCATGTTTCAACTAATGAAAAACTGTTTTTT; CDR3: CASGLPTHVSTNEKLFF
size: NA; J: TRBJ2-5; V: TRBV10-3; D: NA; DNA: TGTGCCATCAGCGGGGTCGGGGAGACCCAGTACTTC; CDR3: CAISGVGETQYF
size: few; J: TRBJ2-7; V: TRBV13; D: NA; DNA: TGTGCCAGCAGCTTAGGGGGCCGTAGGTGGAAAAGCTACGAGCAGTACTTC; CDR3: CASSLGGRRWKSYEQYF
size: few; J: TRBJ2-7; V: TRBV6-1; D: NA; DNA: TGTGCCAGCAAAGCATCAGGGGACTTCTCCTACGAGCAGTACTTC; CDR3: CASKASGDFSYEQYF
size: NA; J: TRBJ2-7; V: TRBV6-1; D: NA; DNA: TGTGCCAGCAGTCCCGTGGGTCGTGGGGCGATGTACGAGCAGTACTTC; CDR3: CASSPVGRGAMYEQYF
size: many; J: TRBJ1-5; V: TRBV7-9; D: NA; DNA: TGTGCCAGCAGCTTAGGTAAGGGTCAGCCCCAGCATTTT; CDR3: CASSLGKGQPQHF
size: many; J: TRBJ2-3; V: TRBV2; D: NA; DNA: TGTGCCAGCAGTGATTCGGTCGGCACAGATACGCAGTATTTT; CDR3: CASSDSVGTDTQYF
size: NA; J: TRBJ2-5; V: TRBV6-5; D: NA; DNA: TGTGCCAGCAGTTATCGAGCAGGTTTTAAAGAGACCCAGTACTTC; CDR3: CASSYRAGFKETQYF
size: NA; J: TRBJ2-3; V: TRBV10-3; D: TRBD2; DNA: TGTGCCATCAGTGAGTCTGGAGCGGGAAGCTCGCAGTATTTT; CDR3: CAISESGAGSSQYF
size: NA; J: TRBJ2-5; V: TRBV12-3/TRBV12-4; D: NA; DNA: TGTGCCAGCAGTTTTGGGGGTCACCAAGAGACCCAGTACTTC; CDR3: CASSFGGHQETQYF
size: many; J: TRBJ2-3; V: TRBV7-6; D: TRBD1; DNA: TGTGCCAGCAGCTCGACAGGGGGCATAGATACGCAGTATTTT; CDR3: CASSSTGGIDTQYF
size: many; J: TRBJ2-1; V: TRBV5-6; D: TRBD2; DNA: TGTGCCAGCACCCTAAGCGGGGGGGTTAACAATGAGCAGTTCTTC; CDR3: CASTLSGGVNNEQFF
size: NA; J: TRBJ1-3; V: TRBV27; D: TRBD1; DNA: TGTGCTCGGGACAGGCTCTCTGGAAACACCATATATTTT; CDR3: CARDRLSGNTIYF
size: few; J: TRBJ2-5; V: TRBV2; D: NA; DNA: TGTGCCAGCTCCCCTGGGCGTGCGAGTGAGGGCGGCCAAGAGACCCAGTACTTC; CDR3: CASSPGRASEGGQETQYF
size: NA; J: TRBJ2-1; V: TRBV30; D: NA; DNA: TGTGCCTGGAGTGTACTCGGGGATGAGCAGTTCTTC; CDR3: CAWSVLGDEQFF
size: few; J: TRBJ2-5; V: TRBV4-3; D: TRBD2; DNA: TGCGCCAGCAGCCAAGACGGGACTAGTTTAGAAGAGACCCAGTACTTC; CDR3: CASSQDGTSLEETQYF
size: NA; J: TRBJ2-7; V: TRBV4-1; D: NA; DNA: TGCGCCAGCAGCCAAGAAGGGCTCCTAGGGGGGAGCTCCTACGAGCAGTACTTC; CDR3: CASSQEGLLGGSSYEQYF
size: NA; J: TRBJ2-7; V: TRBV7-2; D: NA; DNA: TGTGCCAGCAGCCTACAACCTTCCTACGAGCAGTACTTC; CDR3: CASSLQPSYEQYF
size: few; J: TRBJ2-5; V: TRBV2; D: NA; DNA: TGTGCCAGCAGTGCGATACTCCAAGAGACCCAGTACTTC; CDR3: CASSAILQETQYF
size: few; J: TRBJ1-1; V: TRBV12-3/TRBV12-4; D: TRBD1; DNA: TGTGCCAGCAGCACCGGGACAGGGAGAGGAGACACTGAAGCTTTCTTT; CDR3: CASSTGTGRGDTEAFF